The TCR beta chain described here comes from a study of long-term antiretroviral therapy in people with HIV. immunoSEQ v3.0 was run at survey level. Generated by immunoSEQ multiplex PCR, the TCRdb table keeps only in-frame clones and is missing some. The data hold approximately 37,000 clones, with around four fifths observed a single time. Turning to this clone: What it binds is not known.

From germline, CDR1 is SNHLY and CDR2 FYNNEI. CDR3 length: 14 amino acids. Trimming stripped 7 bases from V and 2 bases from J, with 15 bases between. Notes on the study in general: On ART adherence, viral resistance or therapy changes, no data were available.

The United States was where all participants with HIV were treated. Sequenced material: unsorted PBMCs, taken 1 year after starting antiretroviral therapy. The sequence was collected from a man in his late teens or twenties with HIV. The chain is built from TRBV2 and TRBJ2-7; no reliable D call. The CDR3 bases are TGTGCCAGCAAACCATATGACGGTCCCTACGAGCAGTACTTC. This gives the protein CASKPYDGPYEQYF.